This T cell receptor (beta chain) was found in a study of blood T cells in healthy people across ages. From germline, CDR1 is SGHAT and CDR2 FQNNGV. The CDR3 length is 10 residues. V dropped 8 bases and J dropped 12 bases, with 13 bases sitting between them. It was with a sample-barcoded 5' primer and a J-beta primer mix that a second PCR of roughly 6 to 11 cycles was run. MiXCR, applied by TCRdb to the 5' RACE reads, yields one record per CDR3 protein. The table has about 730,000 distinct CDR3 sequences, around 46% seen once. This clonotype was seen once. The specimen sequenced was blood. The chain is built from TRBV11-2 and TRBJ1-1; possibly TRBD1 for D (5 bases). The clonotype originates from a woman aged 60-70 years in good health. The CDR3 reads CASGGGVPFF. The CDR3 DNA follows: TGTGCCAGCGGGGGTGGGGTCCCTTTCTTT. The whole variable domain, filled in from reference TRBV11-2 and TRBJ1-1, reads EAGVAQSPRYKIIEKRQSVAFWCNPISGHATLYWYQQILGQGPKLLIQFQNNGVVDDSQLPKDRFSAERLKGVDSTLKIQPAKLEDSAVYLCASGGGVPFFGQGTRLTVV.